This TCR beta chain is from a study of blood T cell repertoires in COVID-19. Overall study: COVID-19 samples collected from the United States, Italy and Spain covered acute and convalescent phases. Nucleic acid was either cDNA or gDNA, and it came from T cells, B-cell-depleted T cells, or PBMCs.

J gave up 0 bases and V 0 bases, and 1 base lay outside the gene matches. The CDR3 has 16 residues. Germline CDR1 is MNHNY and CDR2 is SVGAGI (reference sequence). In terms of age and location, participants ranged from roughly 18 to 95 years and lived in about 25 US areas. Data came from immunoSEQ multiplex PCR; TCRdb stores just in-frame clones and leaves some out. The sample lists fewer than 250,000 clones; roughly 86% were seen once. The sequenced sample was PBMCs or T cells enriched from blood (not recorded which). The chain combines TRBV6-6 with TRBJ2-7, with 11 nucleotides matching TRBD2. This TCR derives from a woman aged 30 to 39 with acute COVID-19. The CDR3 nucleotides are TGTGCCAGCAGTTACTCCGGGACTAGCGGCTCCTACGAGCAGTACTTC. This encodes CASSYSGTSGSYEQYF.